This is a list of T cell receptor beta chains from one sample in a study of T cells in Graves' hyperthyroidism and ophthalmopathy. TCRdb fed the multiplex PCR reads into MiXCR, producing one record per CDR3 protein. Of approximately 590,000 distinct CDR3 sequences listed, around 42% are singletons. The sample was peripheral blood or thyroid tissue (not recorded which). These receptors were obtained from a young woman with Graves' hyperthyroidism. CDR3s include the opening cysteine and the closing phenylalanine or tryptophan. D genes are given only for firm matches. Expanded clones are given a class, and other clones once, few, many or no size at all.

TRBV4-1	few	NA	TRBJ1-1	TGCGCCAGCAGCCAAGGGGTCGGACAAGACGCTTTCTTT	CASSQGVGQDAFF
TRBV29-1	NA	TRBD1	TRBJ2-5	TGCAGCGTTGTTCACAGGGGGCGGCGAGAGACCCGGTACTTC	CSVVHRGRRETRYF
TRBV7-3	NA	NA	TRBJ2-5	TGTGCCAGCAGGCGACAGCCCCAAGAGACCCAGTACTTC	CASRRQPQETQYF
TRBV9	NA	TRBD1	TRBJ2-7	TGTGCCAGCAGCGTAGAGGCAGGGGGTGAGCAGTACTTC	CASSVEAGGEQYF
TRBV20-1	few	TRBD2	TRBJ2-5	TGCAGCGCCCTAGCGGGAGGAGAGGAGACCCAGTACTTC	CSALAGGEETQYF
TRBV2	many	NA	TRBJ1-4	TGTGCCAGCAGTGAAGCGGGACGGGAAAAACTGTTTTTT	CASSEAGREKLFF
TRBV7-8	many	NA	TRBJ2-2	TGTGCCAGCAGCTGGAACACCGGGGAGCTGTTTTTT	CASSWNTGELFF
TRBV25-1	many	NA	TRBJ1-2	TGTGCCAGCAGACAATCCGGGTCCTATATTGAGGGCTACACCTTC	CASRQSGSYIEGYTF
TRBV29-1	few	TRBD1	TRBJ2-6	TGCAGCGTTGAAGAGAGTCCCGGGACAGGGTCTGGGGCCAACGTCCTGACTTTC	CSVEESPGTGSGANVLTF
TRBV19	few	NA	TRBJ2-5	TGTGCCAGTAGGGACAGAGAACTAAACCAAGAGACCCAGTACTTC	CASRDRELNQETQYF
TRBV7-9	NA	NA	TRBJ1-1	TGTGCCAGCAGCTTGGTTGCCTTGATGAACACTGAAGCTTTCTTT	CASSLVALMNTEAFF
TRBV6-1	NA	NA	TRBJ1-5	TGTGCCAGCAGTGAAGCGCTTCCAGGGTTGGGTCAGCCCCAGCATTTT	CASSEALPGLGQPQHF
TRBV19	NA	TRBD1	TRBJ1-2	TGTGCCAGCTCGACAGGGGAGAATGGCTACACCTTC	CASSTGENGYTF
TRBV10-2	many	NA	TRBJ2-2	TGCGCCAGCAGTGTCGGGTCTGCCGGGGAGCTGTTTTTT	CASSVGSAGELFF
TRBV14	NA	NA	TRBJ2-7	TGTGCCAGCAGCCAAGCTCCCCAGGGTCGCGAGCAGTACTTC	CASSQAPQGREQYF
TRBV2	few	TRBD2	TRBJ2-5	TGTGCCAGCAGCTTGGTTCGCGGGAGGGTAGGAGAGACCCAGTACTTC	CASSLVRGRVGETQYF
TRBV7-9	few	NA	TRBJ1-5	TGTGCCAGCAGCTTGGTAGGGGCTGATGAGGAGCCCCAGCATTTT	CASSLVGADEEPQHF
TRBV20-1	few	NA	TRBJ1-1	TGCAGTGCTAGTCAAAGCCAGGATAACACTGAAGCTTTCTTT	CSASQSQDNTEAFF
TRBV29-1	once	NA	TRBJ1-5	TGCAGCGTTGAAGATCGAGGGCAGCCCCAGCATTTT	CSVEDRGQPQHF
TRBV7-9	NA	TRBD1	TRBJ1-6	TGTGCCAGCAGCTGGACAGGGCTTGATTCACCCCTCCACTTT	CASSWTGLDSPLHF
TRBV20-1	NA	TRBD2	TRBJ2-5	TGCAGTTACCCGACTAGCGGGAAAGAGACCCAGTACTTC	CSYPTSGKETQYF
TRBV7-9	many	NA	TRBJ2-7	TGTGCCAGCAGCTTAGGGACAGCAGCCTACGAGCAGTACTTC	CASSLGTAAYEQYF
TRBV7-9	few	NA	TRBJ2-5	TGTGCCAGCAGCCAAGATAAAGGAGACCAAGAGACCCAGTACTTC	CASSQDKGDQETQYF
TRBV29-1	many	TRBD2	TRBJ2-2	TGCAGCGTACAACCGGGACTAGCGGGAGGGGAGCTGTTTTTT	CSVQPGLAGGELFF
TRBV11-2	NA	NA	TRBJ1-1	TGTGCCAGCAGCTTAGAATACATCACAAGAATCATGAACACTGAAGCTTTCTTT	CASSLEYITRIMNTEAFF
TRBV20-1	NA	NA	TRBJ2-7	TGCAGTGCTAGGGGTTTAGCACTCGCCTACGAGCAGTACTTC	CSARGLALAYEQYF
TRBV29-1	few	NA	TRBJ2-2	TGCAGCGTTGCCCCCGGGACTGGGAACACCGGGGAGCTGTTTTTT	CSVAPGTGNTGELFF
TRBV7-6	many	NA	TRBJ1-2	TGTGCCAGCAGCGGCCCTCTGGGGTTGGGCTATGGCTACACCTTC	CASSGPLGLGYGYTF
TRBV7-9	few	NA	TRBJ1-1	TGTGCCAGCAGCTTAGCCAGAAGGGAAGCTTTCTTT	CASSLARREAFF
TRBV19	NA	TRBD2	TRBJ2-5	TGTGCCAGTACACACCGGGGGGAAGAGACCCAGTACTTC	CASTHRGEETQYF
TRBV14	many	TRBD2	TRBJ2-6	TGTGCCAGCCGTCAGCGGACGGGAGGCTGGGGGGCCAACGTCCTGACTTTC	CASRQRTGGWGANVLTF
TRBV29-1	NA	NA	TRBJ2-5	TGCAGCGTCTTAGGGGGCCAAGAGACCCAGTACTTC	CSVLGGQETQYF
TRBV19	NA	NA	TRBJ2-5	TGTGCCACCCGTGGGCCCCAAGAGACCCAGTACTTC	CATRGPQETQYF
TRBV6-1	NA	TRBD1	TRBJ1-1	TGTGCCAGCAGTCCAGGACAGGGGGTCATCGAAGCTTTCTTT	CASSPGQGVIEAFF
TRBV9	NA	NA	TRBJ2-7	TGTGCCAGCAGCGGGGAGCCGGGACACGGCTACGAGCAGTACTTC	CASSGEPGHGYEQYF
TRBV7-9	few	NA	TRBJ2-2	TGTGCCAGCAGCCGGACAGACCGCGGGGAGCTGTTTTTT	CASSRTDRGELFF
TRBV6-6	many	TRBD1	TRBJ1-6	TGTGCCAGCAGCTTGACCGGGACAGGGGCCTCACCCCTCCACTTT	CASSLTGTGASPLHF
TRBV4-3	NA	TRBD1	TRBJ1-3	TGCGCCAGCAGCACCTGGACAGGGAAAGGAAACACCATATATTTT	CASSTWTGKGNTIYF
TRBV7-8	NA	NA	TRBJ2-2	TGTGCCAGCAGTTACTCAGGGGACTCCCTGAACACCGGGGAGCTGTTTTTT	CASSYSGDSLNTGELFF
TRBV2	NA	NA	TRBJ2-7	TGTGCCAGCCGTAGCCGCCAGGCTTGGTACGAGCAGTACTTC	CASRSRQAWYEQYF
TRBV19	few	NA	TRBJ1-1	TGTGCCAGTAGTAACAACTGGCCTGAAGCTTTCTTT	CASSNNWPEAFF
TRBV7-9	many	NA	TRBJ1-3	TGTGCCAGCAGCTTGGGACGGAGTGAGGACACCATATATTTT	CASSLGRSEDTIYF
TRBV5-5	few	NA	TRBJ2-7	TGTGCCAGCAGCGCTGCATGGAGCTCCTACGAGCAGTACTTC	CASSAAWSSYEQYF
TRBV15	many	NA	TRBJ1-2	TGTGCCACCAGCAGTTATTACACGTCTAACTATGGCTACACCTTC	CATSSYYTSNYGYTF
TRBV20-1	NA	TRBD2	TRBJ2-1	TGCAGTGCTAGATCACTAGCGGCAGACTCCTACAATGAGCAGTTCTTC	CSARSLAADSYNEQFF
TRBV29-1	NA	TRBD1	TRBJ2-5	TGCAGCCTCGGGACAGGGGGAGAGACCCAGTACTTC	CSLGTGGETQYF